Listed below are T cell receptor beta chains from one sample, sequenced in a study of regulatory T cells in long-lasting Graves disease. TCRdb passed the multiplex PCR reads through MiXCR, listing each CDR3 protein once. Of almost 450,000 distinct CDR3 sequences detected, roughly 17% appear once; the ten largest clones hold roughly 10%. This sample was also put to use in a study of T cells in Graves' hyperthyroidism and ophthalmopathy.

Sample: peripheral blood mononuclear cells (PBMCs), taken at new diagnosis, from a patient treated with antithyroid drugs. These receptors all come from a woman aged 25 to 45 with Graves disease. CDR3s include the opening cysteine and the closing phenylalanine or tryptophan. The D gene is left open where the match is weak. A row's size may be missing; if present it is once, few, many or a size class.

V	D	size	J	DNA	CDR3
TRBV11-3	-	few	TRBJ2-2	TGTGCCAGCAGCAAGGGGGAGAACACCGGGGAGCTGTTTTTT	CASSKGENTGELFF
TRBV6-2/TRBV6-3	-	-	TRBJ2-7	TGTGCCAGCAGTTACTCTTGGTATTCGGGACAAACCTACGAGCAGTACTTC	CASSYSWYSGQTYEQYF
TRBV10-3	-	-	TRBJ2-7	TGTGCCATCAGTGAGTCCCTGGGCCAATCCTACGAGCAGTACTTC	CAISESLGQSYEQYF
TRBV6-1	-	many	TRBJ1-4	TGTGCCAGCAGTGAAGCGTCTCAGTCTAATGAAAAACTGTTTTTT	CASSEASQSNEKLFF
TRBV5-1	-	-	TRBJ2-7	TGCGCCAGCAGCTTGGAGGGGGGCGGGAGTCACGAGCAGTACTTC	CASSLEGGGSHEQYF
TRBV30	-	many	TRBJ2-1	TGTGCCTGGAGTCGGGACCCGCACAATGAGCAGTTCTTC	CAWSRDPHNEQFF
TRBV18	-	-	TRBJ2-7	TGTGCCAGCTCACCCATTCAACCTGACAGCGGTCCCTACGAGCAGTACTTC	CASSPIQPDSGPYEQYF
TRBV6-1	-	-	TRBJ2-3	TGTGCCAGCAGGGAAACCAGACAGAGTCCCACAGATACGCAGTATTTT	CASRETRQSPTDTQYF
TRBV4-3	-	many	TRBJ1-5	TGCGCCAGCAGCCAACTCAGGGGCCCAGGTCAGCCCCAGCATTTT	CASSQLRGPGQPQHF
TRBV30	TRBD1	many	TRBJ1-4	TGTGCCTGGCAGGGGGGACAGGGGCATGAAAAACTGTTTTTT	CAWQGGQGHEKLFF
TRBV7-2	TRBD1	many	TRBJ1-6	TGTGCCAGCAGGCCAGGGGGTAATTCACCCCTCCACTTT	CASRPGGNSPLHF
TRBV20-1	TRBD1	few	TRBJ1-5	TGCAGTGCTAGAATCAACAGGGGGCTCCAGCATTTT	CSARINRGLQHF
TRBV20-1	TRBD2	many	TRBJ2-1	TGCAGTGCTGACGGGGCCCGAGGACTAGCGGCCCGTTACAATGAGCAGTTCTTC	CSADGARGLAARYNEQFF
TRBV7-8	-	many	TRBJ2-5	TGTGCCAGCAGCTTCGGACCCGGGGAGACCCAGTACTTC	CASSFGPGETQYF
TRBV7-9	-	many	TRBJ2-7	TGTGCCAGCAGCCCAGGGGTGGGTTTCTACGAGCAGTACTTC	CASSPGVGFYEQYF
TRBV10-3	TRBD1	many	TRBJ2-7	TGTGCCACCGTGGGACAGGGACGCGAGCAGTACTTC	CATVGQGREQYF
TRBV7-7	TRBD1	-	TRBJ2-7	TGTGCTAGCAGCTTCGACAGGGGGCAAGAGCAGTACTTC	CASSFDRGQEQYF
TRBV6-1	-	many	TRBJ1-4	TGTGCCAGCAGTGAAGAAACAGGTTGGGCTGAAAAACTGTTTTTT	CASSEETGWAEKLFF
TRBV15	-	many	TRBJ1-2	TGTGCCACCAGCAGGAGGGTTTCGAACTATGGCTACACCTTC	CATSRRVSNYGYTF
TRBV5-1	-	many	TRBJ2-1	TGCGCCAGCAGCTTGACCGGGGATATTTCCTACAATGAGCAGTTCTTC	CASSLTGDISYNEQFF
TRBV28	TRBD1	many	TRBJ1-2	TGTGCCAGCAGTTTCCCCTCGCGACAGGGGGTTTACTATGGCTACACCTTC	CASSFPSRQGVYYGYTF
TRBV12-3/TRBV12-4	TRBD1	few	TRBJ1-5	TGTGCCAGCATTCTGGACAGGGGTGACCAGCCCCAGCATTTT	CASILDRGDQPQHF
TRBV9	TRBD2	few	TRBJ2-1	TGTGCCAGCAGCGCCGCCGGACTAGCGGATTCCCATGAGCAGTTCTTC	CASSAAGLADSHEQFF
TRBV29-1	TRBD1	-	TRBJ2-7	TGCAGCGTGGGACAGGGAAACGAGCAGTACTTC	CSVGQGNEQYF
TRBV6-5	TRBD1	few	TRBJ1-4	TGTGCCAGCAGTTCCCCGAGACAGGGGGCGGGTAATGAAAAACTGTTTTTT	CASSSPRQGAGNEKLFF
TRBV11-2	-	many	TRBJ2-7	TGTGCCAGCAGCTTATGGGGTGGGAACTACGAGCAGTACTTC	CASSLWGGNYEQYF
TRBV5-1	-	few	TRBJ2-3	TGCGCCAGCAGCTTCTCCGGGGCTATAGCAGATACGCAGTATTTT	CASSFSGAIADTQYF
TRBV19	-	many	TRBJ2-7	TGTGCCAGTAGCCGGGACTCCCGTCCAGCTGTATACGAGCAGTACTTC	CASSRDSRPAVYEQYF
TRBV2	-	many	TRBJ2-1	TGTGCCAGTGAACCAACGGGGGTCGGGAATGAGCAGTTCTTC	CASEPTGVGNEQFF
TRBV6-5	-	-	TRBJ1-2	TGTGCCAGCAGTTTTACAGAGAACTATGGCTACACCTTC	CASSFTENYGYTF
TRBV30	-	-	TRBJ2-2	TGTGCCTTCACCCTTAGCGTTACCGGGGAGCTGTTTTTT	CAFTLSVTGELFF
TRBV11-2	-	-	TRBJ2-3	TGTGCCAGCCAAGCTTTCCCTACCCCCCGGTTAGATACGCAGTATTTT	CASQAFPTPRLDTQYF
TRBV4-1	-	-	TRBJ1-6	TGCGCCAGCAGCCAATTCTGGACCTCACCCCTCCACTTT	CASSQFWTSPLHF
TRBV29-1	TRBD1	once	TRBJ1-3	TGCAGCGTTGCACTGGGACAGAAGCACTCTGCAAACACCATATATTTT	CSVALGQKHSANTIYF
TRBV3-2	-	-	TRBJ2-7	TGTGCCAGCAGCCAAGATCTACGGACGCGAGGCTCCTACGAGCAGTACTTC	CASSQDLRTRGSYEQYF
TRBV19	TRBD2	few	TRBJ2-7	TGTGCCAGTGGTAGCGGGGAGGAAATCTACGAGCAGTACTTC	CASGSGEEIYEQYF
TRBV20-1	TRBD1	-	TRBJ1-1	TGCAGTGCTAGAGATGGCCAGGGGGGGACTGAAGCTTTCTTT	CSARDGQGGTEAFF
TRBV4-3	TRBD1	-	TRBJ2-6	TGCGCCAGCAGCCAATTCCGGGACAGGGGACTAACCTCTGGGGCCAACGTCCTGACTTTC	CASSQFRDRGLTSGANVLTF
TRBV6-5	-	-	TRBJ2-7	TGTGCCAGCAGTTACGACCCTTCAGGCGAGCAGTACTTC	CASSYDPSGEQYF
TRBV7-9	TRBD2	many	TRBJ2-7	TGTGCCAGCAGCTTGGGTAGCGGGAGTACGGAGCAGTACTTC	CASSLGSGSTEQYF
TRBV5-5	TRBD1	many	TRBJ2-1	TGTGCCAGCAGCCCCGACGGGACAGTCCATGAGCAGTTCTTC	CASSPDGTVHEQFF
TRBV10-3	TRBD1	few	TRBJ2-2	TGTGCCATCAGTGAGTCTGACAGGGGGCAGACCGGGGAGCTGTTTTTT	CAISESDRGQTGELFF
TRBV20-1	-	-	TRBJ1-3	TGCAGTGCAAGACAGGTTCGTCGGTCTGGAAACACCATATATTTT	CSARQVRRSGNTIYF
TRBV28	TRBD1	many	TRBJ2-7	TGTGCCAGCACCACAGGGGTAATGTCGATTAAAAACTACGAGCAGTACTTC	CASTTGVMSIKNYEQYF
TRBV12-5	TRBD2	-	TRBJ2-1	TGTGCTAGCCCGACCCGGACTCAGCGGGAGATGACTGACAATGAGCAGTTCTTC	CASPTRTQREMTDNEQFF
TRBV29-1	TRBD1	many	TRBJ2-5	TGCAGCGTTGCAGGGGGCAGGATATCAGAGACCCAGTACTTC	CSVAGGRISETQYF
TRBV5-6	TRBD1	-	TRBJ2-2	TGTGCCAGCAGCTTGGGTGCAGAGGGGGCCGCCGGGGAGCTGTTTTTT	CASSLGAEGAAGELFF
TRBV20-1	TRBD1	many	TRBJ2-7	TGCAGTGCCTCGGAGAGGGGGCCCTACGAGCAGTACTTC	CSASERGPYEQYF
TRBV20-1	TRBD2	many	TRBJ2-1	TGCAGTGCTGGGGATACCGGGACTAGCAGATACAATGAGCAGTTCTTC	CSAGDTGTSRYNEQFF
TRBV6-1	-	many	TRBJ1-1	TGTGCCAGCAGTGAAACAGAACGTCCTGAAGCTTTCTTT	CASSETERPEAFF
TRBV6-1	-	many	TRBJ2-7	TGTGCCAGCAGTGAACAAAGATACGAGCAGTACTTC	CASSEQRYEQYF
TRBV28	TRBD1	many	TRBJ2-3	TGTGCCAGCAGCTTAATGGAAACCGGGACAGGGGGGACGGATACGCAGTATTTT	CASSLMETGTGGTDTQYF
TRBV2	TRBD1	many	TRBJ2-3	TGTGCCAGCAGTGGTCCGGGACAGTCTTTCACGAGCACAGATACGCAGTATTTT	CASSGPGQSFTSTDTQYF
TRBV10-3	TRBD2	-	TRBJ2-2	TGTGCCATCAGTGCCCTGGTTAGCGGGAGGGTCACCGGGGAGCTGTTTTTT	CAISALVSGRVTGELFF
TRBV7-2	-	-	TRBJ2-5	TGTGCCAGCAGCCCGTCCTCGGGAGTAGAGACCCAGTACTTC	CASSPSSGVETQYF